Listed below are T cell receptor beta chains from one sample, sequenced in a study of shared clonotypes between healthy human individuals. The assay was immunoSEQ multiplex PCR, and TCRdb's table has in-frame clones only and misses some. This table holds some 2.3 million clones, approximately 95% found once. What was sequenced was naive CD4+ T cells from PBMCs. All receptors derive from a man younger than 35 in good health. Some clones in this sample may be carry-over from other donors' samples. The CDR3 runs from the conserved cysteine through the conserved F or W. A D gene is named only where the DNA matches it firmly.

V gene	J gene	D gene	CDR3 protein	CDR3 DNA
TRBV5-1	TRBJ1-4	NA	CASSLLATNEKLFF	TGCGCCAGCAGCTTGTTAGCAACTAATGAAAAACTGTTTTTT
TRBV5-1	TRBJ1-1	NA	CASSPLSWQMNTEAFF	TGCGCCAGCAGCCCTCTCTCTTGGCAGATGAACACTGAAGCTTTCTTT
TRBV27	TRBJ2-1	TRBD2	CASSPRQREGRGEQFF	TGTGCCAGCTCCCCTCGGCAGCGGGAGGGCCGCGGTGAGCAGTTCTTC
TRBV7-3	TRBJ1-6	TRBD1	CASSSTGGNSPLHF	TGTGCCAGCAGCTCCACAGGGGGCAATTCACCCCTCCACTTT
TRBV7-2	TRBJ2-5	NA	CASSFSWSETQYF	TGTGCCAGCAGCTTCTCATGGTCAGAGACCCAGTACTTC
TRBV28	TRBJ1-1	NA	CASSLFLDRAFF	TGTGCCAGCAGTTTATTTCTGGATAGAGCTTTCTTT
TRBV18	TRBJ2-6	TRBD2	CASSPSLARENSGANVLTF	TGTGCCAGCTCACCCTCACTAGCGAGAGAAAACTCTGGGGCCAACGTCCTGACTTTC
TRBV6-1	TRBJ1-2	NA	CASSGSQMGVGYGYTF	TGTGCCAGCAGTGGTTCACAAATGGGTGTGGGCTATGGCTACACCTTC
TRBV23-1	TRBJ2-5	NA	CASSPGGGGETQYF	TGCGCCAGCAGTCCAGGGGGCGGGGGAGAGACCCAGTACTTC
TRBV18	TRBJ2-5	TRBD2	CASSPSGTIGETQYF	TGTGCCAGCTCACCATCAGGGACTATAGGAGAGACCCAGTACTTC
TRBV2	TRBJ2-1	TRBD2	CASSERLADFNNEQFF	TGTGCCAGCAGTGAACGACTAGCGGATTTTAACAATGAGCAGTTCTTC
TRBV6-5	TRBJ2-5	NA	CASSYQATKETQYF	TGTGCCAGCAGTTATCAGGCTACCAAAGAGACCCAGTACTTC
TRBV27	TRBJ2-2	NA	CASSLAYRAVRDTGELFF	TGTGCCAGCAGTTTAGCATACAGGGCAGTGCGTGACACCGGGGAGCTGTTTTTT
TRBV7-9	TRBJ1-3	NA	CASSLNAVAGNTIYF	TGTGCCAGCAGCTTAAACGCAGTGGCTGGAAACACCATATATTTT